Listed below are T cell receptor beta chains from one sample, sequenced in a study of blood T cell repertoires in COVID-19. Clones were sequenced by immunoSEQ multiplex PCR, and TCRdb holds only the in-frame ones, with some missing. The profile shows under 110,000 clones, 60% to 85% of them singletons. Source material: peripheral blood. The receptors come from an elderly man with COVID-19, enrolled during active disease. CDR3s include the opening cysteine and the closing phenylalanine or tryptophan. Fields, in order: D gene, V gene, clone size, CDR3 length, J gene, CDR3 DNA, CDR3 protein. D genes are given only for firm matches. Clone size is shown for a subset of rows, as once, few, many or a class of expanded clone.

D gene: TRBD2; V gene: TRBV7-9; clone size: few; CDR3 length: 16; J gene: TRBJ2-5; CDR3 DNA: TGTGCCAGCAGCCTTCAGACTAGCGGGAGTTGGCCGACCCAGTACTTC; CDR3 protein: CASSLQTSGSWPTQYF
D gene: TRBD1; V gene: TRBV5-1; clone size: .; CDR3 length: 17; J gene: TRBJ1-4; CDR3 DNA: TGCGCCAGCAGCTCTGCCCTATTGGACAGGTTCGGCGAAAAACTGTTTTTT; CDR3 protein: CASSSALLDRFGEKLFF
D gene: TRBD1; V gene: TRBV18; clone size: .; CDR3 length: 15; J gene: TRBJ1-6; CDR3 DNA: TGTGCCAGCTCACCTGCGACAGGGAATAATTCACCCCTCCACTTT; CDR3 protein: CASSPATGNNSPLHF
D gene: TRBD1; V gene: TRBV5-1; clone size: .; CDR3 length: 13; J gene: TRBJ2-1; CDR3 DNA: TGCGCCAGCAGCTTACAGGGGCACAATGAGCAGTTCTTC; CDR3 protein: CASSLQGHNEQFF
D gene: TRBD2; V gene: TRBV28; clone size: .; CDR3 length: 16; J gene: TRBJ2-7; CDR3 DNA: TGTGCCAGCAGACCCTTGGGTAGCGGGAGTGTCTACGAGCAGTACTTC; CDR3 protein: CASRPLGSGSVYEQYF
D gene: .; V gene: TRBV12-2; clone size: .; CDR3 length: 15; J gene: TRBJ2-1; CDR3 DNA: TGTGCAAGTCGCTTTACCGGGACTAGAGTTAATGAGCAGTTCTTC; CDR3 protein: CASRFTGTRVNEQFF
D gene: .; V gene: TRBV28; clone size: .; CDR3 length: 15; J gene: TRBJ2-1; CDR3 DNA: TGTGCCAGCAGTTCCGCATCACAGGGTTACAATGAGCAGTTCTTC; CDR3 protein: CASSSASQGYNEQFF
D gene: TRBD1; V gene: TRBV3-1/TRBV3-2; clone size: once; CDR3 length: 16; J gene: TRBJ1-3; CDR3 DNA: TGTGCCAGCAGCCGACTCCGACAGGGCGGAGGAAACACCATATATTTT; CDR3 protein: CASSRLRQGGGNTIYF
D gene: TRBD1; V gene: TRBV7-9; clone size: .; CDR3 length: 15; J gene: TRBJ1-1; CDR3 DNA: TGTGCCAGCAGCGAATACAGGGGATTAAACACTGAAGCTTTCTTT; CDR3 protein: CASSEYRGLNTEAFF
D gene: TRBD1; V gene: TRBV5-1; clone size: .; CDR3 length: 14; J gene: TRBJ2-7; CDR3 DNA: TGCGCCAGCAGCCGAGAGACAGGGCCCTACGAGCAGTACTTC; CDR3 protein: CASSRETGPYEQYF